These 29 T cell receptor beta chains came from one sample sequenced in a study of blood T cell repertoires in COVID-19. The data were produced by immunoSEQ multiplex PCR, yet TCRdb's version contains in-frame clones alone and is incomplete. The sample shows approximately 65,000 clones, approximately 86% of them seen only once. Sequenced material: peripheral blood. The source is a man aged 35-49 years with acute or convalescent COVID-19.

This clone was observed a few times. CDR3 DNA: TGTGCCACCGGATCAGGGGGAAATCAGCCCCAGCATTTT. Encoded protein: CATGSGGNQPQHF. The chain is built from TRBV15 and TRBJ1-5; 7 bases align to TRBD1. The CDR3 length is 13 residues. The ends lost 8 bases at V and 4 bases at J; junction bases unmatched: 5. Germline CDR1 reads LNHNV; CDR2 reads YYDKDF (reference sequence).

This clone appeared once. This chain joins TRBV9 and TRBJ1-5; tentative D call: TRBD1 (5 bases). Per the germline V gene, CDR1 is SGDLS and CDR2 is YYNGEE. There are 15 residues in the CDR3. V lost 6 bases, J lost 5 bases, and 18 bases lay in between. The CDR3 is CASNSFGGLDQPQHF. The DNA of the CDR3 is TGTGCCAGCAACTCGTTCGGGGGTTTGGATCAGCCCCAGCATTTT. The variable domain in full, with the rest retrieved from reference TRBV9 and TRBJ1-5, is DSGVTQTPKHLITATGQRVTLRCSPRSGDLSVYWYQQSLDQGLQFLIQYYNGEERAKGNILERFSAQQFPDLHSELNLSSLELGDSALYFCASNSFGGLDQPQHFGDGTRLSIL.

The rearrangement uses TRBV9 and TRBJ1-3, with a tentative D call TRBD1 (6 bases). V lost 7 bases and J 4 bases, leaving 15 bases between the germline ends. Germline CDR1 SGDLS, CDR2 YYNGEE. This CDR3 spans 14 amino acids. In DNA, the CDR3 is TGTGCCAGCGGTGCAGGGGCGCAAGGAAACACCATATATTTT. This translates into CASGAGAQGNTIYF.

This clone occurred once. Within the sample, other DNA sequences also encode this same CDR3. The chain links TRBV9 to TRBJ1-2, with TRBD1 identical over 9 bases. V shed 4 bases, J shed 2 bases, and the junction held 6 bases outside the gene matches. This CDR3 spans 15 amino acids. The germline gives CDR1 SGDLS, CDR2 YYNGEE. The CDR3 DNA follows: TGTGCCAGCAGCCCCCGTGACAGGGGGAACTATGGCTACACCTTC. Amino acids: CASSPRDRGNYGYTF.

The chain uses TRBV27 and TRBJ1-5; D might be TRBD1 (5 bases). V lost 3 bases, J lost 3 bases, and 6 bases lay in between. The CDR3 covers 13 residues. Germline CDR1 MNHEY, CDR2 SMNVEV (reference sequence). The CDR3 region is CASSLDNNQPQHF. The DNA for the CDR3 is TGTGCCAGCAGTTTGGACAACAATCAGCCCCAGCATTTT.

This clone turned up a few times. CDR3 DNA sequence: TGTGCCAGCAGTGGAAATTGGCCGGAGGGAAATTCACCCCTCCACTTT. It codes for CASSGNWPEGNSPLHF. The V gene is TRBV2, the J gene TRBJ1-6; no definite D call. V lost 4 bases to trimming and J lost 7 bases, with 17 bases between them. Germline CDR1 and CDR2: SNHLY and FYNNEI. This CDR3 spans 16 amino acids.

This clone was seen a few times. CDR3 amino acids: CASSLNWGDEQYF. CDR3 nucleotide sequence: TGTGCCAGCAGCTTAAACTGGGGGGACGAGCAGTACTTC. This chain links TRBV7-6 with TRBJ2-7; possible D gene TRBD2, 6 bases. CDR1 is SGHVS and CDR2 is FNYEAQ in the germline V gene. The V end was cut by 2 bases, the J end by 5 bases, with 10 bases between. CDR3 length equals 13 residues. Supplemented by reference TRBV7-6 and TRBJ2-7, the full variable domain reads GAGVSQSPRYKVTKRGQDVALRCDPISGHVSLYWYRQALGQGPEFLTYFNYEAQQDKSGLPNDRFSAERPEGSISTLTIQRTEQRDSAMYRCASSLNWGDEQYFGPGTRLTVT.

The chain employs TRBV4-2 and TRBJ2-3; the D is unclear. The length of the CDR3 is 13 residues. V shed 0 bases and J shed 2 bases, with 3 bases lying between them. CDR1 and CDR2 (germline): LGHNA, YNFKEQ. The CDR3 nucleotides are TGTGCCAGCAGCCAAGATATCACAGATACGCAGTATTTT. It is translated as CASSQDITDTQYF.

This sequence joins TRBV14 and TRBJ1-2; D is unresolved. Deletions cut 0 bases from V and 5 bases from J, with 7 bases between. The CDR3 spans 13 residues. CDR1 and CDR2 from the germline V gene are SGHDN and FVKESK. The CDR3 sequence: CASSQDHRYGYTF. CDR3 nucleotide sequence: TGTGCCAGCAGCCAAGATCATAGATATGGCTACACCTTC.

This chain links TRBV24-1 with TRBJ1-1; D is possibly TRBD1 (5 bases). CDR3 length: 12 residues. CDR1 and CDR2 from the germline V gene are KGHDR and SFDVKD. Trimming removed 5 bases from V and 8 bases from J, with 11 bases in between. Here the CDR3 DNA reads TGTGCCACCAGTGCCTATGCAGGGGAAGCTTTCTTT. It translates to CATSAYAGEAFF.

V usage is TRBV7-6 and J usage is TRBJ2-1; 10 bases fit TRBD2. This CDR3 spans 16 amino acids. Germline V lookup: CDR1 SGHVS, CDR2 FNYEAQ. With 2 bases clipped from V and 7 bases from J, the junction kept 8 bases outside the gene matches. CDR3 in DNA: TGTGCCAGCAGCTTAAATAGGGCTAGCGGGGGTAATGAGCAGTTCTTC. This sequence encodes CASSLNRASGGNEQFF.

This clone has more than one count but fewer than ten. The chain employs TRBV10-1 and TRBJ1-5; no clear D gene. V lost 4 bases and J lost 7, with 8 bases in between. CDR3 length: 12 amino acids. Germline V CDR1 and CDR2: WNHNN, SYGVQD (reference sequence). As DNA, the CDR3 is TGCGCCAGCAGTGTGGGCGCGCAGCCCCAGCATTTT. This translates into CASSVGAQPQHF.

This rearrangement joins TRBV5-8 to TRBJ2-4; 14 bases map to TRBD2. Trimming removed 3 bases from V and 4 bases from J; junction bases left unmatched: 9. CDR1 and CDR2 from the germline V gene are SGHTS and YDEGEE. This CDR3 is built from 18 residues. CDR3 DNA sequence: TGTGCCAGCAGCTCCCGACTAGCGGGGGGGCGGATTAAAAACATTCAGTACTTC. This encodes CASSSRLAGGRIKNIQYF.

J is TRBJ1-3 and V is TRBV5-1, with D tentatively TRBD1 (6 bases). Trimming left V 3 bases short and J 0 bases short, with 19 bases between. Per germline, CDR1 SGHRS and CDR2 YFSETQ. The CDR3 runs 18 residues. This CDR3 reads CASSWGQDRPFSGNTIYF. CDR3 sequence (DNA): TGCGCCAGCAGCTGGGGGCAGGACAGACCTTTCTCTGGAAACACCATATATTTT.

This clone occurred a few times. The gene calls are TRBV24-1 and TRBJ2-2, with D possibly matching TRBD1 (7 bases). The V and J ends lost 4 bases and 0 bases respectively, with 8 bases between them. The CDR3 sequence is 15 residues long. Per the germline V gene, CDR1 is KGHDR and CDR2 is SFDVKD. CDR3 sequence: CATSDRGANTGELFF. The DNA of the CDR3 is TGTGCCACCAGTGACAGGGGGGCGAACACCGGGGAGCTGTTTTTT.

This clone was counted a single time. V gene TRBV2 combines with J gene TRBJ1-5; D is unresolved. The length of the CDR3 is 17 residues. V lost 4 bases to trimming and J lost 3 bases, with 19 bases between them. Germline V lookup: CDR1 SNHLY, CDR2 FYNNEI. The CDR3 protein is CASSAAGYRGFNQPQHF. As DNA, the CDR3 is TGTGCCAGCAGTGCGGCGGGTTACCGGGGTTTCAATCAGCCCCAGCATTTT.

The chain carries TRBV5-1 and TRBJ1-2; 9 nucleotides match TRBD1. In germline, CDR1 is SGHRS, CDR2 YFSETQ. CDR3 length: 16 residues. Trimming at V came to 4 bases and at J to 3 bases, leaving 10 bases not matched to a gene. CDR3 residues: CASSPDRGGTHYGYTF. The CDR3, as DNA: TGCGCCAGCAGCCCTGACAGGGGGGGGACGCACTATGGCTACACCTTC.

The chain has TRBV20-1 and TRBJ2-1, with 12 bases lining up with TRBD1. The V and J ends lost 3 bases and 8 bases, in that order; junction bases with no gene match: 8. Germline loops: CDR1 DFQATT, CDR2 SNEGSKA (reference sequence). The CDR3 is 15 amino acids. CDR3 sequence: CSASIGGTGGDEQFF. In DNA, the CDR3 is TGCAGTGCTAGTATAGGGGGGACAGGGGGCGATGAGCAGTTCTTC.

This chain links TRBV18 with TRBJ2-2; 8 bases fit TRBD1. This CDR3 region has 16 residues. Unmatched junction bases numbered 9, after V lost 5 bases and J lost 4 bases. Germline V CDR1 and CDR2: KGHSH, LQKENI. CDR3 residues: CASSMMAGGLTGELFF. Here the CDR3 DNA reads TGTGCCAGCTCAATGATGGCAGGGGGCCTCACCGGGGAGCTGTTTTTT.

This clone was found once. The chain uses TRBV10-3 and TRBJ1-2; TRBD1 agrees at 7 bases. Germline V gene data show CDR1 as ENHRY and CDR2 as SYGVKD. This CDR3 contains 14 residues. Unmatched junction bases numbered 9, after V lost 7 bases and J lost 4 bases. The CDR3 DNA follows: TGTGCCATCAAACCTGGACAGGAGATCTATGGCTACACCTTC. Its translation is CAIKPGQEIYGYTF.

The gene calls are TRBV19 and TRBJ1-2; 8 bases align to TRBD1. V gave up 7 bases and J gave up 3 bases; unmatched junction bases: 4. Looked up from germline, CDR1 is LNHDA and CDR2 is SQIVND (reference sequence). The CDR3 spans 13 residues. Written as DNA, the CDR3 is TGTGCCAGTACCAAGACAGGGGACTATGGCTACACCTTC. Residues: CASTKTGDYGYTF.

On this clone: Sequence at one end of the junction differs from germline and may be a read error. This chain joins TRBV4-1 and TRBJ1-3; a weak D match, TRBD1 (6 bases). The CDR3 is made up of 17 amino acids. From germline, CDR1 is MGHRA and CDR2 YSYEKL. The chain's CDR3 is CASSQGQPAYSGNTIYF. Here the CDR3 DNA reads TGCGCCAGCAGTCAAGGACAGCCAGCTTACTCTGGAAACACCATATATTTT.

The V gene is TRBV5-4, the J gene TRBJ2-2; 10 positions agree with TRBD2. J was trimmed by 4 bases and V by 0 bases; bases with no gene match: 3. The CDR3 extends over 16 amino acids. Per germline, CDR1 SGHNT and CDR2 YYREEE (reference sequence). The CDR3 nucleotides are TGTGCCAGCAGCTTGGCTAGCGGGGGATTCACCGGGGAGCTGTTTTTT. As protein: CASSLASGGFTGELFF.

This clone was counted a single time. The genes are TRBV24-1 and TRBJ1-2; no definite D call. The CDR3 extends over 13 amino acids. Germline V gives CDR1 KGHDR, CDR2 SFDVKD. Between the trimmed V and J ends, which lost 4 bases and 8 bases, there was a span of 13 bases. Here the CDR3 reads CATSESSSLGYTF. The CDR3 coding sequence is TGTGCCACCAGTGAGTCATCCAGTTTGGGCTACACCTTC.

This rearrangement joins TRBV5-4 to TRBJ2-5; tentatively, D is TRBD2 (5 bases). V lost 6 bases and J lost 5, with 11 bases in between. The CDR3 totals 12 residues. Germline V CDR1 and CDR2: SGHNT, YYREEE (reference sequence). The CDR3 coding sequence is TGTGCCAGCAACGGGCGCGGGGAGACCCAGTACTTC. Translating gives CASNGRGETQYF.

J is TRBJ2-3 and V is TRBV15, with D perhaps matching TRBD2 (6 bases). Per the germline V gene, CDR1 is LNHNV and CDR2 is YYDKDF (reference sequence). V was pared by 1 base and J by 0 bases, with 8 bases between. The CDR3 sequence is 15 residues long. The CDR3 region is CATSRAGESTDTQYF. The CDR3 DNA sequence: TGTGCCACCAGCAGAGCGGGAGAAAGCACAGATACGCAGTATTTT.

The V and J genes are TRBV19 and TRBJ1-2; 9 bases are a match to TRBD1. Germline trimming cut 4 bases from V and 2 bases from J; bases unmatched to any gene: 11. Germline CDR1 LNHDA, CDR2 SQIVND (reference sequence). This CDR3 comprises 17 residues. The CDR3 loop reads CASSTQTGGDFNYGYTF. The CDR3 region has the DNA TGTGCCAGTAGTACCCAGACAGGGGGGGATTTCAACTATGGCTACACCTTC. The whole variable domain, remainder taken from reference TRBV19 and TRBJ1-2, is DGGITQSPKYLFRKEGQNVTLSCEQNLNHDAMYWYRQDPGQGLRLIYYSQIVNDFQKGDIAEGYSVSREKKESFPLTVTSAQKNPTAFYLCASSTQTGGDFNYGYTFGSGTRLTVV.

The gene calls are TRBV7-8 and TRBJ2-1; 13 bases align to TRBD2. The V segment lost 1 base and the J segment 7 bases; nucleotides outside the gene matches: 10. The CDR3 extends over 18 amino acids. Germline CDR1 and CDR2: SGHVS and FQNEAQ. CDR3 sequence: CASSLGTSGGQRLNEQFF. The CDR3, as DNA: TGTGCCAGCAGCTTAGGGACTAGCGGGGGTCAGCGGTTGAATGAGCAGTTCTTC.

This clone is a singleton in its sample. The V and J genes are TRBV6-1 and TRBJ1-2; TRBD1 aligns across 9 bases. The CDR3 runs 16 residues. Trimming removed 1 base from V and 5 bases from J; junction bases left unmatched: 8. The germline V gene has CDR1 MNHNS and CDR2 SASEGT. CDR3: CASSEDGQGYAYGYTF. CDR3 nucleotides: TGTGCCAGCAGTGAAGACGGACAGGGGTATGCGTATGGCTACACCTTC.